This T cell receptor beta chain was identified in a study of cytomegalovirus exposure and HLA in healthy donors. Turning to the study itself: The platform used for the 120 validation repertoires matched that of the approximately 640 first-cohort repertoires, a later analysis reported. Regarding the study as a whole: CMV antigen specificity of a few CMV-associated chains was confirmed in vitro. Rare sequences made up most TCRs, while some public TCRs were found in many donors.

Germline loops: CDR1 MGHRA, CDR2 YSYEKL. CDR3 length: 15 amino acids. The V segment lost 5 bases and the J segment 2 bases; nucleotides outside the gene matches: 5. TCRdb's copy holds only in-frame clones and misses some; the assay was immunoSEQ multiplex PCR. The data hold 150,000 to 180,000 clones, with 86% observed a single time. In the case of this clone: Antigen: not known.

The V and J genes are TRBV4-1 and TRBJ2-7, with TRBD2 identical over 11 bases. The sequencing input was PBMCs. The clonotype originates from a man aged 18 to 35 in good health and CMV-seropositive. The CDR3 reads CASSEGLAETYEQYF. CDR3 sequence (DNA): TGCGCCAGCAGCGAGGGACTAGCGGAAACCTACGAGCAGTACTTC.